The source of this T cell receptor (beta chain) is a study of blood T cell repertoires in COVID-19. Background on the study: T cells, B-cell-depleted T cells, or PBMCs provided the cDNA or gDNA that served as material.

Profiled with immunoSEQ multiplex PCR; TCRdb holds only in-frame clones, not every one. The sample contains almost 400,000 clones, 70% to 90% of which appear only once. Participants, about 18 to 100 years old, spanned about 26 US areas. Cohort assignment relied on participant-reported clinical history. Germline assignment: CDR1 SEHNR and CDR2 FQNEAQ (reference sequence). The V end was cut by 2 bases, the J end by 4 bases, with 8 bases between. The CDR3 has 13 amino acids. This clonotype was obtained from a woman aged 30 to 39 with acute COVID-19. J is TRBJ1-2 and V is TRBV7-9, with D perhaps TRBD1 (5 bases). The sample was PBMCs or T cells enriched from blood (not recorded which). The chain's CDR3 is CASSLPRVYGYTF. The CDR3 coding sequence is TGTGCCAGCAGCTTACCCAGGGTCTATGGCTACACCTTC. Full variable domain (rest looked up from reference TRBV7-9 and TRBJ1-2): DTGVSQNPRHKITKRGQNVTFRCDPISEHNRLYWYRQTLGQGPEFLTYFQNEAQLEKSRLLSDRFSAERPKGSFSTLEIQRTEQGDSAMYLCASSLPRVYGYTFGSGTRLTVV.